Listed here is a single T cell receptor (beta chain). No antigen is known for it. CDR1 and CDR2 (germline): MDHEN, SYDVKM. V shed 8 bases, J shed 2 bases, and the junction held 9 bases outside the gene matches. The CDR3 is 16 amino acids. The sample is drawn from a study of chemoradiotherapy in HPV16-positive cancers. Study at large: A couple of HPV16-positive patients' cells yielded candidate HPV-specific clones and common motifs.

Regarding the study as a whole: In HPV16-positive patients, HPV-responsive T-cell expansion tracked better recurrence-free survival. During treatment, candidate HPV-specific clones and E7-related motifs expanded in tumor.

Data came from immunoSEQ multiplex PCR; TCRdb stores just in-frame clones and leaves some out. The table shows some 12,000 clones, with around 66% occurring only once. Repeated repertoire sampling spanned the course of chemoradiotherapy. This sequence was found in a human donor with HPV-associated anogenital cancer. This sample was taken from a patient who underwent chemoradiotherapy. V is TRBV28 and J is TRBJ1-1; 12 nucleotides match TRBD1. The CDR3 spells CASRRRDRGPNTEAFF. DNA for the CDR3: TGTGCCAGCCGGCGCCGGGACAGGGGGCCCAACACTGAAGCTTTCTTT. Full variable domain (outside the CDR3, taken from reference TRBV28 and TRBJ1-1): DVKVTQSSRYLVKRTGEKVFLECVQDMDHENMFWYRQDPGLGLRLIYFSYDVKMKEKGDIPEGYSVSREKKERFSLILESASTNQTSMYLCASRRRDRGPNTEAFFGQGTRLTVV.